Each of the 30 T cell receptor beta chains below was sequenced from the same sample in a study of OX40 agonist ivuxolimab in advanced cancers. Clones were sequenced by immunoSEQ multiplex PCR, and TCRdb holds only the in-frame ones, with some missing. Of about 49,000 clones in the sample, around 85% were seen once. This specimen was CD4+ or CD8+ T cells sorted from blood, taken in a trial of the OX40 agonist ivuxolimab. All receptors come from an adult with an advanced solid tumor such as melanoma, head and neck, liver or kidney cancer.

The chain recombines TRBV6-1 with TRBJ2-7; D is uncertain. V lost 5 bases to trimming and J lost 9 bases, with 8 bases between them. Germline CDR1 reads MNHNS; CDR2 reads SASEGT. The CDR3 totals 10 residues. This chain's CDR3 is CASSYRAQYV. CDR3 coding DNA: TGTGCCAGCAGTTACCGTGCGCAGTACGTC.

The CDR3 sequence is CASSLELDSVHSGANVLTF. The DNA of the CDR3 is TGTGCCAGCAGCTTAGAGCTGGACAGCGTCCATTCTGGGGCCAACGTCCTGACTTTC. This rearrangement joins TRBV7-8 to TRBJ2-6, with D possibly being TRBD1 (6 bases). This CDR3 is built from 19 residues. V lost 1 base and J 1 base, leaving 17 bases between the germline ends. The germline CDR1 and CDR2 sequences are SGHVS and FQNEAQ. The whole variable domain, filled in from reference TRBV7-8 and TRBJ2-6, reads GAGVSQSPRYKVAKRGQDVALRCDPISGHVSLFWYQQALGQGPEFLTYFQNEAQLDKSGLPSDRFFAERPEGSVSTLKIQRTQQEDSAVYLCASSLELDSVHSGANVLTFGAGSRLTVL.

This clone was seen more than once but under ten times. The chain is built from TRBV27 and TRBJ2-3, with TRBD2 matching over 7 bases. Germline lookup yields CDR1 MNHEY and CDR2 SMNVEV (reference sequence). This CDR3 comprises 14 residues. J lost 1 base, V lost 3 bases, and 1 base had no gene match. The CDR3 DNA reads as TGTGCCAGCAGTTTCACTAGCGGCACAGATACGCAGTATTTT. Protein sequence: CASSFTSGTDTQYF.

The CDR3 DNA reads TGTGCCAGCAGCTTGATGGCAGGGAGGGAGCAGTACTTC. It translates to CASSLMAGREQYF. This chain connects TRBV5-6 to TRBJ2-7; the D gene is possibly TRBD2 (6 bases). Germline assignment: CDR1 SGHDT and CDR2 YYEEEE. V lost 1 base to trimming and J lost 7 bases, with 12 bases between them. The CDR3 is made up of 13 amino acids.

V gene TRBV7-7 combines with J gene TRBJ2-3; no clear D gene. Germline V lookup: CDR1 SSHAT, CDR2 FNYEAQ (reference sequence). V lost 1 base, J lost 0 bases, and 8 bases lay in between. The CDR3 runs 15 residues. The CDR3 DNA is TGTGCCAGCAGCTTAGAGGCAGCTAGCACAGATACGCAGTATTTT. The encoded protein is CASSLEAASTDTQYF.

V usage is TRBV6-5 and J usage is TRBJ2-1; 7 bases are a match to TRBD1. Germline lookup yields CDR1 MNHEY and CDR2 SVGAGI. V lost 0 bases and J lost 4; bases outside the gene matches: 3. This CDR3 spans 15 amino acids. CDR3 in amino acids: CASSYSTGIYNEQFF. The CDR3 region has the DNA TGTGCCAGCAGTTACTCGACAGGGATTTACAATGAGCAGTTCTTC.

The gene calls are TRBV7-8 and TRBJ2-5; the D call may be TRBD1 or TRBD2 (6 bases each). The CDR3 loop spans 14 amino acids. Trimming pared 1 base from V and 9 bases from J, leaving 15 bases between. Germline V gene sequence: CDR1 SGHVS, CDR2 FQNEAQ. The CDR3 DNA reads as TGTGCCAGCAGCTTAGAAGGCCAGGGGAGGTCCCAGTACTTC. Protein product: CASSLEGQGRSQYF.

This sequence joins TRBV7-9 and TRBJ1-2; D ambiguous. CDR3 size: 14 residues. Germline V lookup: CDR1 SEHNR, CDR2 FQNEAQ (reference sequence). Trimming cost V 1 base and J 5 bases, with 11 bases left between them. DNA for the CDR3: TGTGCCAGCAGCTTAGGGACTGATTTTTATGGCTACACCTTC. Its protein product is CASSLGTDFYGYTF. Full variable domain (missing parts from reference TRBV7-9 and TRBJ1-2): DTGVSQNPRHKITKRGQNVTFRCDPISEHNRLYWYRQTLGQGPEFLTYFQNEAQLEKSRLLSDRFSAERPKGSFSTLEIQRTEQGDSAMYLCASSLGTDFYGYTFGSGTRLTVV.

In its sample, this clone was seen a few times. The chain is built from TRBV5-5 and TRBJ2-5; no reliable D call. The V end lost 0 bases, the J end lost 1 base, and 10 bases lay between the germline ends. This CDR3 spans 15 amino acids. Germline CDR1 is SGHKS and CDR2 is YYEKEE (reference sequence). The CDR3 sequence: CASSLGNGFQETQYF. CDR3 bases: TGTGCCAGCAGCTTGGGGAACGGATTCCAAGAGACCCAGTACTTC.

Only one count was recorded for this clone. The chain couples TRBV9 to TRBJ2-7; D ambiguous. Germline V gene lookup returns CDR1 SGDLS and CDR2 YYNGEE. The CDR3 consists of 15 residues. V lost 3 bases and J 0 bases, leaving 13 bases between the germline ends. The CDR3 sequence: CASSGGTTHSYEQYF. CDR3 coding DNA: TGTGCCAGCAGCGGGGGAACAACACACTCCTACGAGCAGTACTTC.

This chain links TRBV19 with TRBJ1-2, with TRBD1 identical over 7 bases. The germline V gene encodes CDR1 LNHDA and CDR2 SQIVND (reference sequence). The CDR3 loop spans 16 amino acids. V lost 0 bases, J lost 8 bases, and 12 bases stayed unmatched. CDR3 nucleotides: TGTGCCAGTAGTATAGATCGGTCGGGGACAGCTTGGGGCTACACCTTC. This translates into CASSIDRSGTAWGYTF.

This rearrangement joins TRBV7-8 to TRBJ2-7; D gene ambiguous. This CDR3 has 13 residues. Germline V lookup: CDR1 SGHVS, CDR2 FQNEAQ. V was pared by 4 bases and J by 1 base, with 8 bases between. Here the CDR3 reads CASSSRWSYEQYF. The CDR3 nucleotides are TGTGCCAGCAGCTCGCGTTGGTCCTACGAGCAGTACTTC.

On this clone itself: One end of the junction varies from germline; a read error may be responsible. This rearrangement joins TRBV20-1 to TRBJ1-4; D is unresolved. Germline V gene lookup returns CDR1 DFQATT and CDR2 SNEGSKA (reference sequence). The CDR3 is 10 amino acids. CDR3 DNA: TGCAGTGCTAGAGGACGAAAAACTGTTTTT. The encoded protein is CSARGRKTVF.

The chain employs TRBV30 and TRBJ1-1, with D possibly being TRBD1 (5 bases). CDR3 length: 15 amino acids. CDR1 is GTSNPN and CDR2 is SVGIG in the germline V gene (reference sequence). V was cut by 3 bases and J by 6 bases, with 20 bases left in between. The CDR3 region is CAWRELAGLIPEAFF. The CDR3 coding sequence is TGTGCCTGGAGAGAATTAGCGGGGCTAATCCCTGAAGCTTTCTTT.

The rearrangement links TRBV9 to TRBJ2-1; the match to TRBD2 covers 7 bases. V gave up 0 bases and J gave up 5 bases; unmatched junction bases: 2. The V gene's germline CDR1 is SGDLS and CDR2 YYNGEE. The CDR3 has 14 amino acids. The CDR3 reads CASSVGGTNNEQFF. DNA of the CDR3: TGTGCCAGCAGCGTAGGAGGGACTAACAATGAGCAGTTCTTC.

CDR3: CASSPTHEQFF. The CDR3, as DNA: TGTGCCAGCAGCCCCACCCATGAGCAGTTCTTC. The rearrangement uses TRBV7-9 and TRBJ2-1; D call uncertain. Per germline, CDR1 SEHNR and CDR2 FQNEAQ (reference sequence). The V gene lost 5 bases and the J gene lost 8 bases, with 7 bases spanning the gap. The length of the CDR3 is 11 residues.

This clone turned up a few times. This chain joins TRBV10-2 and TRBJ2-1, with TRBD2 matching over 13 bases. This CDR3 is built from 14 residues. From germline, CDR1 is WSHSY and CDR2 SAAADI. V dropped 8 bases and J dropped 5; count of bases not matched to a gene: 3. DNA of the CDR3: TGCGCCAGCCGAACTAGCGGGGGGGACAATGAGCAGTTCTTC. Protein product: CASRTSGGDNEQFF.

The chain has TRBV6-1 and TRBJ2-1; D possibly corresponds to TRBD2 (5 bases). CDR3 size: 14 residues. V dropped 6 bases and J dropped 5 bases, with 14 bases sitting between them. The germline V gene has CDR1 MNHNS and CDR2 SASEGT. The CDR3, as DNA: TGTGCCAGCAGGGGCGAGGGTCGGAACAATGAGCAGTTCTTC. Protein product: CASRGEGRNNEQFF.

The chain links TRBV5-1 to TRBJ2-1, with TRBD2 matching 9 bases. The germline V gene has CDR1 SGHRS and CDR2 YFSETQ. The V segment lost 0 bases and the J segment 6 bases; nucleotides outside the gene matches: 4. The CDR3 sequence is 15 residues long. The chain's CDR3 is CASSLASGELNEQFF. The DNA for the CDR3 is TGCGCCAGCAGCTTGGCTAGCGGGGAGCTCAATGAGCAGTTCTTC.

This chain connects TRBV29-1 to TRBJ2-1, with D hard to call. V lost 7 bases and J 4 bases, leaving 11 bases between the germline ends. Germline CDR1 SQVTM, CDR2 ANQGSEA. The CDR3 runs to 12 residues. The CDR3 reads CSAFERYNEQFF. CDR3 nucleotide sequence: TGCAGCGCCTTCGAAAGATACAATGAGCAGTTCTTC.

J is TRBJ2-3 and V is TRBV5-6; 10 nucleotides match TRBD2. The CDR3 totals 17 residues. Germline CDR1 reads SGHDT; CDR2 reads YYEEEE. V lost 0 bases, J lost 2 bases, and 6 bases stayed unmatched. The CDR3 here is CASSLAWTSGFTDTQYF. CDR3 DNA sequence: TGTGCCAGCAGCTTGGCCTGGACTAGCGGATTCACAGATACGCAGTATTTT.

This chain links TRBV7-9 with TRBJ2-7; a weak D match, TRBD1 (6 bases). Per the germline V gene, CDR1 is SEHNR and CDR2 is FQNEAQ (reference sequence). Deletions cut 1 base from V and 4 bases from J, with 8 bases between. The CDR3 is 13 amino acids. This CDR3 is CASSLEGEYEQYV. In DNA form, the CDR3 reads TGTGCCAGCAGCTTAGAGGGGGAGTACGAGCAGTACGTC.

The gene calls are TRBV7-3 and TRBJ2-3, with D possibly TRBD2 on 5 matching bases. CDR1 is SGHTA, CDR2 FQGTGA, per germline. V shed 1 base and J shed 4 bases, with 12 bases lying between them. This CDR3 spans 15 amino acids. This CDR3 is CASSLIGGSADTQYF. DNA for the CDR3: TGTGCCAGCAGCTTAATAGGCGGGTCAGCAGATACGCAGTATTTT.

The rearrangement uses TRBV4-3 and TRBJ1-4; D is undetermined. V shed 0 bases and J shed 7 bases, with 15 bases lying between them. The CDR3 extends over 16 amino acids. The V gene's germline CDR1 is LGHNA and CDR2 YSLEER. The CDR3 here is CASSQEYEASGEKLFF. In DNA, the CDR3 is TGCGCCAGCAGCCAAGAGTACGAGGCATCGGGTGAAAAACTGTTTTTT.

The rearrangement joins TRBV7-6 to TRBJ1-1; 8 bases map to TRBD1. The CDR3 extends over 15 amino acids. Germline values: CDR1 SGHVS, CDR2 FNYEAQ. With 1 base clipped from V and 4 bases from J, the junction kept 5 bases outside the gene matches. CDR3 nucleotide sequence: TGTGCCAGCAGCTTAGGCGCAGGGGGCATCACTGAAGCTTTCTTT. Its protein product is CASSLGAGGITEAFF.

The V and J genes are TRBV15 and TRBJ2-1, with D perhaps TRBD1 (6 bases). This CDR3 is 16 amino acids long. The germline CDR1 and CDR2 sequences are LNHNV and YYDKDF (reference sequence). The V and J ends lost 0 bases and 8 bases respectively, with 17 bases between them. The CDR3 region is CATSREGRGRTDEQFF. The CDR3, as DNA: TGTGCCACCAGCAGAGAAGGCAGGGGACGGACGGATGAGCAGTTCTTC.

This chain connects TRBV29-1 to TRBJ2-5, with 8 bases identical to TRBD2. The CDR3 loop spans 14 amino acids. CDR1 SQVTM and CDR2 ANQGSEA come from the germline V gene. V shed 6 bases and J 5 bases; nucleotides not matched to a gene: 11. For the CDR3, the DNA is TGCAGCGTATTGGGTGGCGGGGGGCCCGAGACCCAGTACTTC. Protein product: CSVLGGGGPETQYF. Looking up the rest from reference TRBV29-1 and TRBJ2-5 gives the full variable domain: SAVISQKPSRDICQRGTSLTIQCQVDSQVTMMFWYRQQPGQSLTLIATANQGSEATYESGFVIDKFPISRPNLTFSTLTVSNMSPEDSSIYLCSVLGGGGPETQYFGPGTRLLVL.

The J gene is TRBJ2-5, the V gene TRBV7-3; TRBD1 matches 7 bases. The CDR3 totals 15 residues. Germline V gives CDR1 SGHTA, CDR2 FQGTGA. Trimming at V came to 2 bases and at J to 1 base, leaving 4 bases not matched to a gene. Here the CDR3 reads CASSLWDSPQETQYF. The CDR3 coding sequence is TGTGCCAGCAGCTTATGGGACAGCCCCCAAGAGACCCAGTACTTC. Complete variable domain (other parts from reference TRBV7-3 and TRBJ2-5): GAGVSQTPSNKVTEKGKYVELRCDPISGHTALYWYRQSLGQGPEFLIYFQGTGAADDSGLPNDRFFAVRPEGSVSTLKIQRTERGDSAVYLCASSLWDSPQETQYFGPGTRLLVL.

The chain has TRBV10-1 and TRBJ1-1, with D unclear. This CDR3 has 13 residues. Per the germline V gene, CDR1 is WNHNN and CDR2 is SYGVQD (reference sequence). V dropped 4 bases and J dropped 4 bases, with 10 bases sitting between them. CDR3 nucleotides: TGCGCCAGCAGTGCCCATCGGAGCACTGAAGCTTTCTTT. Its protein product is CASSAHRSTEAFF.

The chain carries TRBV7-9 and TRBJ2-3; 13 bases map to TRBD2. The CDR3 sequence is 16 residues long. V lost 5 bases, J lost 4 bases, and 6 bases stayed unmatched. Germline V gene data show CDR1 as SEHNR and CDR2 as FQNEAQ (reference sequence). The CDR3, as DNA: TGTGCCAGCAGCCGGACTAGCGGGGGAGTCGCAGATACGCAGTATTTT. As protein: CASSRTSGGVADTQYF.